Listed here are 9 T cell receptor beta chains from one sample, sequenced in a study of cytomegalovirus exposure and HLA in healthy donors. 13 Jbeta primers and 60 Vbeta primers were used for the PCR. Sequencing used immunoSEQ multiplex PCR; TCRdb keeps in-frame clones, though not all of them. This sample has 150,000 or so clones, with 75% to 90% found just once. The sample was PBMCs. These receptors all come from a male donor in good health and CMV-seropositive.

This chain uses TRBV7-2 with TRBJ2-7; D may be TRBD2 (5 bases). The V end was cut by 2 bases, the J end by 0 bases, with 11 bases between. This CDR3 has 15 residues. The germline gives CDR1 SGHTA, CDR2 FQGNSA. This CDR3 reads CASSLTPLVSYEQYF. For the CDR3, the DNA is TGTGCCAGCAGCTTAACCCCACTAGTCTCCTACGAGCAGTACTTC.

CDR3 coding DNA: TGTGCCAGCAGCTTTAGCGGGAGGACGAACACCGGGGAGCTGTTTTTT. Protein sequence: CASSFSGRTNTGELFF. The rearrangement uses TRBV11-3 and TRBJ2-2; 10 nucleotides line up with TRBD2. V trimming: 3 bases; J trimming: 0 bases; junction bases outside the gene matches: 1. Germline V gives CDR1 SGHNT, CDR2 YENEEA. The CDR3 consists of 16 residues.

V and J are TRBV7-9 and TRBJ2-3; 14 bases match TRBD2. There are 18 residues in the CDR3. The germline V gene has CDR1 SEHNR and CDR2 FQNEAQ (reference sequence). Germline trimming cut 1 base from V and 0 bases from J; bases unmatched to any gene: 3. CDR3 protein: CASSLGRTSGRSTDTQYF. CDR3 DNA sequence: TGTGCCAGCAGCTTAGGACGGACTAGCGGGAGGAGCACAGATACGCAGTATTTT.

This rearrangement joins TRBV6-5 to TRBJ2-2; TRBD1 might be the D (5 bases). The germline V gene has CDR1 MNHEY and CDR2 SVGAGI. The CDR3 extends over 13 amino acids. Trimming cost V 6 bases and J 7 bases, with 12 bases left between them. For the CDR3, the DNA is TGTGCCAGCAGATTCAGGGTTGGCGGGGAGCTGTTTTTT. Translation: CASRFRVGGELFF.

The V call is TRBV30, the J call TRBJ2-1; 7 nucleotides line up with TRBD2. CDR1 and CDR2 (germline): GTSNPN, SVGIG (reference sequence). The trim removed 3 bases at V and 8 bases at J, leaving 7 bases unmatched. The CDR3 has 13 residues. Written as DNA, the CDR3 is TGTGCCTGGAGCAGGGATGGGAGGGATGAGCAGTTCTTC. Its translation: CAWSRDGRDEQFF.

The CDR3 DNA reads as TGTGCCAGCAGTTTGGGTGCGGGAGCCTACGAGCAGTACTTC. It codes for CASSLGAGAYEQYF. The chain has TRBV27 and TRBJ2-7, with TRBD2 matching 7 bases. The CDR3 sequence is 14 residues long. Trimming took 3 bases from V and 2 from J; bases not matched to a gene: 4. CDR1 and CDR2 from the germline V gene are MNHEY and SMNVEV (reference sequence).

The chain joins TRBV12-5 to TRBJ1-5; no firm D call. V lost 3 bases, J lost 7 bases, and 19 bases lay in between. The CDR3 runs 16 residues. Germline CDR1 reads LGHNT; CDR2 reads FRNRAP. CDR3 sequence reads: CASGLLVSRDNQPQHF. CDR3 DNA: TGTGCTAGTGGTTTATTGGTCAGTCGAGACAACCAGCCCCAGCATTTT.

V usage is TRBV4-2 and J usage is TRBJ1-2; 9 nucleotides match TRBD1. Germline CDR1 LGHNA, CDR2 YNFKEQ. This CDR3 is built from 13 residues. V shed 7 bases, J shed 8 bases, and the junction held 8 bases outside the gene matches. CDR3 bases: TGTGCCAGCACAGGGGGACAGGGCAGGGGCTACACCTTC. It translates to CASTGGQGRGYTF.

The V call is TRBV11-1, the J call TRBJ2-5, with a tentative D call TRBD1 (5 bases). The CDR3 covers 15 residues. The V gene's germline CDR1 is SGHAT and CDR2 FQDESV (reference sequence). The V end lost 5 bases, the J end lost 2 bases, and 15 bases lay between the germline ends. CDR3 protein: CASSQRQPLQETQYF. The CDR3 nucleotides are TGTGCCAGCAGCCAACGACAGCCGCTACAAGAGACCCAGTACTTC.